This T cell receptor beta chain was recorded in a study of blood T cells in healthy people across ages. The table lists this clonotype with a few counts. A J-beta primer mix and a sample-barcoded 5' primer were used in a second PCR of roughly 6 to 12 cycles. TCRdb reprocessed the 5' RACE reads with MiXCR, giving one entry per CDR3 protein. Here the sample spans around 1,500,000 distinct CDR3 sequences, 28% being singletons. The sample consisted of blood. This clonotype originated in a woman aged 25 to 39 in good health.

As DNA, the CDR3 is TGTGCCAGCAGCCCCTCAAGGTCGGGAGCCAGCTACGAGCAGTACTTC. Translated, it gives CASSPSRSGASYEQYF. The chain recombines TRBV3-1 with TRBJ2-7, with a weak D call TRBD2 (6 bases). Germline assignment: CDR1 LGHDT and CDR2 YNNKEL (reference sequence). The V end was cut by 4 bases, the J end by 3 bases, with 19 bases between. The CDR3 has 16 amino acids.